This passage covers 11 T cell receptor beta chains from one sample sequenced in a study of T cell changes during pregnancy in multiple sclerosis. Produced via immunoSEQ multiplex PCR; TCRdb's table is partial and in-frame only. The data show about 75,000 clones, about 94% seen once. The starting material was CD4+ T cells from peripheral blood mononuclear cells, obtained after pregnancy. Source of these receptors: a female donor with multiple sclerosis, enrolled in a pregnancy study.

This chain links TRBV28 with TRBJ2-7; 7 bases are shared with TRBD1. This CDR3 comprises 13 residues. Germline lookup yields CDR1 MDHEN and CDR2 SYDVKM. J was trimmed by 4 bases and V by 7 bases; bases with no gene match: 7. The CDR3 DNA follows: TGTGCCAGCACCGAGACAGGGCGGTACGAGCAGTACTTC. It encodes CASTETGRYEQYF.

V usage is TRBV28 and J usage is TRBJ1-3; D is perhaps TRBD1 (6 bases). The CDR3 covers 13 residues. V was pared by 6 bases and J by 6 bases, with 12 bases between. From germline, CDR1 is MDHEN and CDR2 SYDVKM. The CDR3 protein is CASSLGHSNTIYF. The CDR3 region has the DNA TGTGCCAGCAGCCTGGGACATTCAAACACCATATATTTT.

DNA of the CDR3: TGTGCCAGCTCACCCCCCACGGGGACAGCCGCGAACACCGGGGAGCTGTTTTTT. Residues: CASSPPTGTAANTGELFF. This sequence joins TRBV18 and TRBJ2-2, with 7 nucleotides matching TRBD1. The V and J ends lost 3 bases and 0 bases, in that order; junction bases with no gene match: 10. The CDR3 consists of 18 residues. Germline CDR1 is KGHSH and CDR2 is LQKENI.

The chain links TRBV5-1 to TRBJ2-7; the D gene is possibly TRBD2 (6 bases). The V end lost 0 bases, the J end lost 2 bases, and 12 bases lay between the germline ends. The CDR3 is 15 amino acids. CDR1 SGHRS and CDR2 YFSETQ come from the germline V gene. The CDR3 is CASSLVAAWPYEQYF. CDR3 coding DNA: TGCGCCAGCAGCTTGGTAGCGGCCTGGCCCTACGAGCAGTACTTC.

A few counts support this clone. CDR3 in amino acids: CATSRDGFTHGGLGEQYF. The CDR3 bases are TGTGCCACCAGCAGAGATGGGTTCACTCATGGAGGTCTTGGGGAGCAGTACTTC. The gene calls are TRBV15 and TRBJ2-7; D may be TRBD2 (5 bases). CDR3 length: 18 residues. CDR1 is LNHNV, CDR2 YYDKDF, per germline (reference sequence). The V end lost 0 bases, the J end lost 7 bases, and 25 bases lay between the germline ends. The variable domain in full, completed from reference TRBV15 and TRBJ2-7, reads DAMVIQNPRYQVTQFGKPVTLSCSQTLNHNVMYWYQQKSSQAPKLLFHYYDKDFNNEADTPDNFQSRRPNTSFCFLDIRSPGLGDTAMYLCATSRDGFTHGGLGEQYFGPGTRLTVT.

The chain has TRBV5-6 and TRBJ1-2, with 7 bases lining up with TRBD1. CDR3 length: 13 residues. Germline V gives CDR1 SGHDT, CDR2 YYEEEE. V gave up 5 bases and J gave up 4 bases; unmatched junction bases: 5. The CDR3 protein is CASRGTARYGYTF. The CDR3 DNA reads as TGTGCCAGCAGGGGGACAGCTCGCTATGGCTACACCTTC.

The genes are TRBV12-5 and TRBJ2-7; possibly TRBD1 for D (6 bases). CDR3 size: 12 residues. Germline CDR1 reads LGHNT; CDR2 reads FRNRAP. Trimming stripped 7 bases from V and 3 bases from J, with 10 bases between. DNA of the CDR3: TGTGCTAGTGCTACGGACAGCTACGAGCAGTACTTC. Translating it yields CASATDSYEQYF. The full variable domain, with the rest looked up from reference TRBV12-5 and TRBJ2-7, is DARVTQTPRHKVTEMGQEVTMRCQPILGHNTVFWYRQTMMQGLELLAYFRNRAPLDDSGMPKDRFSAEMPDATLATLKIQPSEPRDSAVYFCASATDSYEQYFGPGTRLTVT.

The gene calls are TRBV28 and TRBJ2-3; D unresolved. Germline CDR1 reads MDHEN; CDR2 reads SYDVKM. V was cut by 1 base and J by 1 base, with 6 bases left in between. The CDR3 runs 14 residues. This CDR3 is CASSLSPGTDTQYF. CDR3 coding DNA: TGTGCCAGCAGTTTATCCCCGGGCACAGATACGCAGTATTTT.

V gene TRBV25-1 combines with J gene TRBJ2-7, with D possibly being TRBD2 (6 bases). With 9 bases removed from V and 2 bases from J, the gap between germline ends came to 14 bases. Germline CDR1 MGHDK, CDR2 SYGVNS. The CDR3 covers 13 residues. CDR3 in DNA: TGTGCCAGTCTACGGGCGGGGACCTACGAGCAGTACTTC. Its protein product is CASLRAGTYEQYF.

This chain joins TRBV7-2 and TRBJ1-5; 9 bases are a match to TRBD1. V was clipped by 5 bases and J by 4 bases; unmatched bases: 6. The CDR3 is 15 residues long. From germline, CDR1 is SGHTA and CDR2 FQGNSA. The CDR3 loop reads CASSGQGWANQPQHF. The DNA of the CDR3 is TGTGCCAGCAGCGGACAGGGGTGGGCGAATCAGCCCCAGCATTTT.

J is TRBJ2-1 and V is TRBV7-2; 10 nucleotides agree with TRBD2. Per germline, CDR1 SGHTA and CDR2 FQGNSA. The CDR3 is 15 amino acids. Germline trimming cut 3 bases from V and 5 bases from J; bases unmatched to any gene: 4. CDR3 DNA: TGTGCCAGCAGCTTCGGAGCGGGAGGGCACAATGAGCAGTTCTTC. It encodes CASSFGAGGHNEQFF.